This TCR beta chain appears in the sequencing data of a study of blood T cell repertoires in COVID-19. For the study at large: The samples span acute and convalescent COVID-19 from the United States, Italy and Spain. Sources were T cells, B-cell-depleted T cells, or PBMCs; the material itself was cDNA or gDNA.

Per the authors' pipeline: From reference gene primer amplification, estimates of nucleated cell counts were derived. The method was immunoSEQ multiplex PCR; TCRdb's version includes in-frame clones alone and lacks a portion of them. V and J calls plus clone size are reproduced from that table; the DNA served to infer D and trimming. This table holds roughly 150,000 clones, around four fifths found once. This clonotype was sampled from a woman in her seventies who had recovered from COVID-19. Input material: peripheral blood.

CDR3 sequence: CASSPGLAGVVDTQYF. The DNA of the CDR3 is TGTGCCAGCAGCCCCGGACTAGCGGGAGTGGTAGATACGCAGTATTTT. The chain couples TRBV7-3 to TRBJ2-3, with TRBD2 identical over 13 bases. The CDR3 sequence is 16 residues long. The J segment lost 5 bases and the V segment lost 5 bases, leaving 7 bases of the junction unmatched. From germline, CDR1 is SGHTA and CDR2 FQGTGA.